The clone carrying this T cell receptor (beta chain) was counted many times. After removal of 6 bases from V and 11 bases from J, the junction contained 7 bases not matched to a gene. The length of the CDR3 is 12 residues. Germline CDR1 reads SEHNR; CDR2 reads FQNEAQ (reference sequence). This specimen belongs to a study of T cell repertoires in cytomegalovirus infection. Via MiXCR, TCRdb re-called the reads, giving one row per CDR3 protein. The profile shows 500,000 or so distinct CDR3 sequences, approximately 15% of them singletons. The sequenced sample was CD8+ T cells from PBMCs. The chain carries TRBV7-9 and TRBJ1-3; 7 positions match TRBD1. The sequence was collected from a human donor in good health (CMV status not recorded). Some clones in this sample may be carry-over from other donors' samples. The CDR3 loop reads CASRGTEAPIYF. CDR3 nucleotides: TGTGCCAGCAGGGGGACAGAGGCACCCATATATTTT.